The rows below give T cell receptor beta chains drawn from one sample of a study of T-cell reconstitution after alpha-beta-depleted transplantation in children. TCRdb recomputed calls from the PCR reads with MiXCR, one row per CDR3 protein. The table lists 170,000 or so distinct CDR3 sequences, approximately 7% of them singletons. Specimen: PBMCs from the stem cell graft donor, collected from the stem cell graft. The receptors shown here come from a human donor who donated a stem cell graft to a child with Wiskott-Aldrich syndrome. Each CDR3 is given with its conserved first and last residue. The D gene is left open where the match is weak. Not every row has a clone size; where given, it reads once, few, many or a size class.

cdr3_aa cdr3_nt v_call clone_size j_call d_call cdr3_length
CASSDPRVGPQRETQYF TGTGCCAGCAGCGATCCCCGGGTCGGGCCCCAAAGGGAGACCCAGTACTTC TRBV9 few TRBJ2-5 NA 17
CATLGWTDNEQFF TGTGCCACCCTTGGGTGGACAGACAATGAGCAGTTCTTC TRBV24-1 many TRBJ2-1 NA 13
CASSYSGSINEQFF TGTGCCAGCAGCTATAGCGGGAGTATAAATGAGCAGTTCTTC TRBV7-9 many TRBJ2-1 TRBD2 14
CASSYRQGGQPQHF TGCGCCAGCAGCTACCGACAGGGCGGTCAGCCCCAGCATTTT TRBV5-1 many TRBJ1-5 TRBD1 14
CASEWKSGGMNTGELFF TGTGCCAGCGAATGGAAATCGGGGGGGATGAACACCGGGGAGCTGTTTTTT TRBV28 many TRBJ2-2 TRBD2 17
CASREPGGGSEQYF TGCGCCAGCAGAGAACCTGGCGGGGGCAGCGAGCAGTACTTC TRBV5-1 many TRBJ2-7 NA 14
CASSQDPRGGGNSPLHF TGCGCCAGCAGCCAAGACCCCCGAGGGGGGGGTAATTCACCCCTCCACTTT TRBV4-3 many TRBJ1-6 NA 17
CASSSRRGSQETQYF TGCGCCAGCAGCAGTCGTAGAGGGAGCCAAGAGACCCAGTACTTC TRBV5-1 many TRBJ2-5 NA 15
CSAPRQGSYNEQFF TGCAGTGCACCCCGACAGGGATCCTACAATGAGCAGTTCTTC TRBV20-1 many TRBJ2-1 TRBD1 14
CASSSLRDPPHEQYF TGTGCCAGCTCCTCCCTCCGGGACCCACCCCACGAGCAGTACTTC TRBV5-5 NA TRBJ2-7 NA 15
CSAPTTQTVGNEQFF TGCAGTGCCCCGACCACTCAGACAGTGGGCAATGAGCAGTTCTTC TRBV20-1 many TRBJ2-1 NA 15
CAISESASNQPQHF TGTGCCATCAGTGAGAGCGCATCCAATCAGCCCCAGCATTTT TRBV10-3 few TRBJ1-5 NA 14
CASSQERLPGEQFF TGCGCCAGCAGCCAAGAAAGACTCCCCGGTGAGCAGTTCTTC TRBV4-3 many TRBJ2-1 NA 14
CASTTWGGDLNGYTF TGTGCCAGCACCACCTGGGGGGGGGACTTGAATGGCTACACCTTC TRBV12-3/TRBV12-4 many TRBJ1-2 NA 15
CSARPRANTGELFF TGCAGTGCTAGACCGAGAGCGAACACCGGGGAGCTGTTTTTT TRBV20-1 once TRBJ2-2 NA 14
CASSYSIGLSAFF TGTGCCAGCAGTTACTCGATTGGGCTATCCGCTTTCTTT TRBV6-5 many TRBJ1-1 NA 13
CASSYRSGQGNTEAFF TGTGCCAGCTCATATCGCAGCGGGCAGGGGAACACTGAAGCTTTCTTT TRBV6-2/TRBV6-3 many TRBJ1-1 NA 16
CATSRIRDRGVEQYF TGTGCCACCAGCAGAATCCGGGACAGGGGGGTGGAGCAGTACTTC TRBV15 NA TRBJ2-7 TRBD1 15
CASSYGRSGNEQFF TGTGCCAGCAGTTACGGCAGGAGTGGGAATGAGCAGTTCTTC TRBV6-5 many TRBJ2-1 NA 14
CSVDRGGPEANYGYTF TGCAGCGTTGACAGGGGGGGACCTGAAGCTAACTATGGCTACACCTTC TRBV29-1 many TRBJ1-2 TRBD1 16
CASSLELSTNEKLFF TGTGCCAGCAGCTTAGAGTTGTCGACTAATGAAAAACTGTTTTTT TRBV7-9 many TRBJ1-4 NA 15
CAISSHQETQYF TGTGCCATCAGTTCCCACCAAGAGACCCAGTACTTC TRBV10-3 many TRBJ2-5 NA 12
CASSVSRDEGGNQPQHF TGTGCCAGCAGTGTGAGCAGGGATGAGGGAGGCAATCAGCCCCAGCATTTT TRBV2 few TRBJ1-5 NA 17
CASSGLVNTLRAFF TGTGCCAGCAGTGGTCTCGTTAATACCTTGCGAGCTTTCTTT TRBV6-1 many TRBJ1-1 NA 14
CATSDLGRGPYTGELFF TGTGCCACCAGTGATTTAGGCAGGGGGCCGTACACCGGGGAGCTGTTTTTT TRBV24-1 many TRBJ2-2 TRBD1 17
CSGNRGGNEQFF TGCAGCGGGAACAGGGGAGGGAATGAGCAGTTCTTC TRBV29-1 many TRBJ2-1 NA 12